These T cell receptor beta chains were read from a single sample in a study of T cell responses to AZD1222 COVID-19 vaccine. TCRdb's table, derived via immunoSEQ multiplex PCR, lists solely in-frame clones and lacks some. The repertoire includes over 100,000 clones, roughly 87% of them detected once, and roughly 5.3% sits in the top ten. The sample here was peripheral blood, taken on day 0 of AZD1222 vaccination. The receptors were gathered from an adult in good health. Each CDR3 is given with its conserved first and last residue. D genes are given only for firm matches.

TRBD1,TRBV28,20,CASTEAPSAWGQPMNTEAFF
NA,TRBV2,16,CASSEEGFVNTGELFF
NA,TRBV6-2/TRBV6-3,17,CASSYAAPGAGANVLTF
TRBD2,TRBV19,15,CASSIVSSGRNEQFF
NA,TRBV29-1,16,CSVRRAMGSFEETQYF
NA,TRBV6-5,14,CASSIDGSNSPLHF
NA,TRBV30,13,CAWSVQSAEKLFF
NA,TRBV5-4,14,CASSLEGRRNEQFF
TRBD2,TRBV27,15,CASSLISGGSYEQYF
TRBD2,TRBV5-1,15,CASRVAGRGDAEQFF
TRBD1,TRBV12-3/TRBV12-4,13,CASSRQGADEQYF
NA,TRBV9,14,CASSEDLRDTEAFF
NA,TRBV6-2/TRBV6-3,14,CASSYAGGNQPQHF
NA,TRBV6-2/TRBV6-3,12,CASSYSTQPQHF
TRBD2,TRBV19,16,CASILTSAANTGELFF
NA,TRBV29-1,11,CSVAPSGEQFF
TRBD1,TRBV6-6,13,CASKKGQYNEQFF
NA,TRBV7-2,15,CASSLVVGKGQPQHF
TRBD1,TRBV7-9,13,CASSLQQGDTQYF
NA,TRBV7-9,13,CASSLEVGAPLHF
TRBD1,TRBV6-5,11,CASSPGTGYTF
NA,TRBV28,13,CASSLKGGYGYTF
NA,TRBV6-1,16,CASSERRLSGANVLTF
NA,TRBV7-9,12,CASSAANTEAFF
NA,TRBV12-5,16,CASATGRGASTDTQYF
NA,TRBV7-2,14,CASSLGGPELRQYF
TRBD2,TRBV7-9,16,CASSLGGLVVYNEQFF
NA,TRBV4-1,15,CASSQVIAGGGIQYF
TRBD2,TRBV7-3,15,CASSLSSGGKETQYF
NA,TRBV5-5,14,CASSLGWTTSPLHF
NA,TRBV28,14,CASSLWRGGEKLFF
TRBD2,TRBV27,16,CASSIYTSGRADEQFF
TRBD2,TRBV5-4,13,CASSEPGRHEQFF